This T cell receptor beta chain was profiled in a study of blood T cells in healthy people across ages. Overall study results and limits: Conclusively comparing naive with antigen-experienced cells was impossible with unsorted PBMCs.

A J-beta primer mix and a sample-barcoded 5' primer were used in a second PCR of roughly 7 to 12 cycles. MiXCR was run by TCRdb on the 5' RACE reads, yielding one entry per CDR3 protein. The sample has some 940,000 distinct CDR3 sequences, roughly 29% seen once. The people who gave samples were healthy Caucasians from Russia, aged roughly 6 to 90. This clonotype was found many times. Its antigen is not known. This same sample was also taken into another study, of T cells of mothers and their children. This second study says: The study sampled three healthy Caucasian mothers and their six children. In the second PCR, M1S primer introduced barcodes and 2-4 random bases.

The sequence was collected from a woman aged 40 to 50 in good health. The sample comprised blood.

CDR3 sequence: CASSFLRGGRAEQFF. In nucleotides, the CDR3 is TGTGCCAGCAGTTTCTTGCGGGGGGGCCGTGCTGAGCAGTTCTTC. The V call is TRBV27, the J call TRBJ2-1; TRBD2 agrees at 9 bases. Unmatched junction bases numbered 9, after V lost 3 bases and J lost 9 bases. Germline V gene sequence: CDR1 MNHEY, CDR2 SMNVEV (reference sequence). This CDR3 region has 15 residues.